This TCR beta chain was captured in a study of T cell repertoires in cytomegalovirus infection. Study in general: CMV epitopes in the study were HLA-C-restricted (recently identified) and HLA-B-restricted (well studied). Public signatures in TCR beta pointed to CMV infection and matching HLA type.

CDR3 length: 10 amino acids. CDR1 and CDR2 from the germline V gene are MNHNS and SASEGT. About this clonotype: The antigen is not known. One end of the junction is discordant with germline, which a read error may explain.

Broader study findings: HLA-C-restricted TCR beta clonotypes specific for CMV led the ex vivo response.

Using its own MiXCR run on the reads, TCRdb lists one record per CDR3 protein. The sample has around 750,000 distinct CDR3 sequences, 32% seen once. Sequences were derived from cultured CD8+ T cells from PBMCs, sampled from culture after CMV antigen stimulation. V usage is TRBV6-1 and J usage is TRBJ1-2; the D is unclear. This clonotype was sampled from a human donor in good health (CMV status not recorded). Some clones in this sample may be carry-over from other donors' samples. CDR3 amino acids: CASINSGYTF. The DNA for the CDR3 is TGTGCCAGCATCAACTCTGGCTACACCTTC.